This T cell receptor beta chain was identified in a study of CD8+CD57+ T cells in acquired aplastic anemia. Study-level points and caveats: Shared by patients and controls, just under 30 CD8+ CDR3s were abundant in patients. Patients and healthy controls showed no significant CD8+ Simpson's diversity difference.

As regards this clonotype: The antigen is undetermined. At one end the junction does not follow the germline gene, possibly because of a read error.

Genomic DNA, the template, was used for profiling of the TCR beta VDJ and CDR3. A single record per CDR3 protein comes from TCRdb applying MiXCR to the reads. The sample has just over 450,000 distinct CDR3 sequences, over 25% seen once. Germline values: CDR1 MGHDK, CDR2 SYGVNS. The CDR3 spans 16 residues. The authors sequenced patients whose flow cytometry had shown CD8+CD57+ cell expansion. Everyone among the patients had severe acquired aplastic anemia. Sampling of blood occurred while the patients had still received no therapy. This clonotype originated in a human donor with aplastic anemia. The sequenced sample consisted of sorted CD4+, CD8+, or CD8+CD57+ T cells (not recorded which) from PBMCs. The chain has TRBV25-1 and TRBJ1-1; 8 nucleotides match TRBD1. The CDR3 region is CASSTVGTGRNTGAFF. In DNA form, the CDR3 reads TGTGCCAGCAGTACGGTCGGGACAGGTAGGAACACTGGAGCTTTCTTT.